The clone carrying this T cell receptor (beta chain) rates as large. Live CD3+CD8+TCRalphabeta+ cells were sorted into four subsets by PD-1 and/or TIGIT. The data originate from a study of circulating CD8 cells and anti-PD-1 response in melanoma. Using approximately 15 ng of total RNA, TCR libraries were made with the QIAseq Immune Repertoire TCR panel. TCRdb used MiXCR to reprocess the reads, holding one entry per CDR3 protein. Of about 480 distinct CDR3 sequences listed, 7% are singletons. Germline CDR1 is SQVTM and CDR2 is ANQGSEA. The CDR3 contains 14 residues. The ends were cut back, 4 bases at V and 2 bases at J, with 14 bases in the middle.

The sample was CD8+ T cells from PBMCs, taken at baseline or after one month of anti-PD-1 therapy (not recorded which). This TCR derives from a human donor with melanoma. V usage is TRBV29-1 and J usage is TRBJ2-5; no clear D gene. The DNA of the CDR3 is TGCAGCGTTGTCCCGTTTCTCGGACAAGAGACCCAGTACTTC. Its translation is CSVVPFLGQETQYF.